The 6 T cell receptor beta chains below all came from one sample that was sequenced in a study of sequential checkpoint blockade in melanoma (dated by TCRdb to the late 2010s). To prepare the library, the immunoSEQ multiplex PCR assay was applied. This immuneACCESS table, as held by TCRdb, lists in-frame sequences with V and J called but not all clones. Of the missing ones, under half trace to an unresolved V gene in checked studies; the others have no known cause. Recorded for this sample are 20,000 to 25,000 clones; about two thirds of them occurred a single time. Together, the top ten hold 19% of the sample. Interpreted using the paper, the treatment or condition label stands for: randomized to nivolumab then ipilimumab (arm A) or the reverse (arm B). The sequencing used CD8+ T cells sorted from blood (inferred from file names), collected from a patient given nivolumab and ipilimumab in sequence. These TCRs come from a human donor with melanoma.

The J gene is TRBJ2-5, the V gene TRBV9, with 8 bases aligning to TRBD2. The CDR3 has 15 residues. The ends lost 3 bases at V and 5 bases at J; junction bases unmatched: 9. CDR1 is SGDLS, CDR2 YYNGEE, per germline. The CDR3 nucleotides are TGTGCCAGCAGCGAATGGGGGGCGGGAGGTGAGACCCAGTACTTC. Amino acid sequence: CASSEWGAGGETQYF.

The V and J genes are TRBV28 and TRBJ1-1, with TRBD1 matching 7 bases. Germline trimming cut 2 bases from V and 1 base from J; bases unmatched to any gene: 4. Germline V gene sequence: CDR1 MDHEN, CDR2 SYDVKM. The CDR3 sequence is 15 residues long. The CDR3 reads CASSLKGGANTEAFF. DNA of the CDR3: TGTGCCAGCAGTTTAAAAGGGGGCGCGAACACTGAAGCTTTCTTT.

The chain is built from TRBV7-2 and TRBJ2-7; perhaps TRBD2 as D (5 bases). The germline V and J ends were trimmed by 0 bases and 0 bases, with 6 bases remaining between them. CDR3 length: 14 residues. Germline V gene data show CDR1 as SGHTA and CDR2 as FQGNSA. The chain's CDR3 is CASSLAGSSYEQYF. The DNA for the CDR3 is TGTGCCAGCAGCTTAGCGGGGAGCTCCTACGAGCAGTACTTC.

J is TRBJ1-2 and V is TRBV9; TRBD1 is a possible D gene (6 bases). V lost 5 bases and J lost 3, with 14 bases in between. Germline V CDR1 and CDR2: SGDLS, YYNGEE. This CDR3 has 14 residues. The CDR3 coding sequence is TGTGCCAGCAGAAACACAGGGTCCGACTATGGCTACACCTTC. The encoded protein is CASRNTGSDYGYTF.

The chain joins TRBV5-4 to TRBJ2-7; D is possibly TRBD2 (6 bases). The CDR3 length is 14 residues. The V and J ends lost 2 bases and 4 bases respectively, with 13 bases between them. Germline V lookup: CDR1 SGHNT, CDR2 YYREEE (reference sequence). The CDR3 spells CASSFAGSAYEQYF. CDR3 in DNA: TGTGCCAGCAGCTTTGCGGGGTCGGCGTACGAGCAGTACTTC.

This chain joins TRBV11-3 and TRBJ2-1; 8 bases align to TRBD2. The CDR3 runs 16 residues. V was pared by 5 bases and J by 6 bases, with 12 bases of the junction left unmatched. Germline CDR1 is SGHNT and CDR2 is YENEEA. CDR3: CASSPPGAGGPNEQFF. The CDR3 nucleotides are TGTGCCAGCAGCCCTCCGGGGGCGGGGGGCCCCAATGAGCAGTTCTTC.